Listed here are 27 T cell receptor beta chains from one sample, sequenced in a study of blood T cell repertoires in COVID-19. The table came from immunoSEQ multiplex PCR; TCRdb's copy has only in-frame clones and leaves some out. The sample holds some 150,000 clones; roughly 80% are singletons and the top ten take less than 2.5%. The sequenced material came from peripheral blood. Source of these receptors: a man between 65 and 85 years old with acute or convalescent COVID-19.

The V and J genes are TRBV5-1 and TRBJ2-2; D is possibly TRBD1 (6 bases). The CDR3 has 16 amino acids. From germline, CDR1 is SGHRS and CDR2 YFSETQ. V was pared by 4 bases and J by 4 bases, with 17 bases between. This chain's CDR3 is CASSPSAPRGTGELFF. CDR3 coding DNA: TGCGCCAGCAGCCCCTCCGCGCCCAGGGGCACCGGGGAGCTGTTTTTT.

The rearrangement links TRBV6-5 to TRBJ1-5; D remains unclear. Deletions cut 1 base from V and 0 bases from J, with 4 bases between. The V gene's germline CDR1 is MNHEY and CDR2 SVGAGI. The CDR3 is 14 residues long. CDR3 DNA: TGTGCCAGCAGTTACTTACATAGCAATCAGCCCCAGCATTTT. Translated: CASSYLHSNQPQHF.

The V call is TRBV15, the J call TRBJ1-2; TRBD1 agrees at 11 bases. V trimming: 0 bases; J trimming: 6 bases; junction bases outside the gene matches: 3. CDR1 and CDR2 from the germline V gene are LNHNV and YYDKDF (reference sequence). The CDR3 has 15 amino acids. The CDR3 protein is CATSRDRGQGDGYTF. As DNA, the CDR3 is TGTGCCACCAGCAGAGATAGGGGACAGGGGGATGGCTACACCTTC.

The V call is TRBV5-1, the J call TRBJ2-5, with 7 bases aligning to TRBD1. The CDR3 length is 16 residues. Germline assignment: CDR1 SGHRS and CDR2 YFSETQ. The junction had 6 bases not matched to a gene; V was cut back by 0 bases and J by 1 base. CDR3 in amino acids: CASSLAFGTAQETQYF. The DNA of the CDR3 is TGCGCCAGCAGCTTGGCCTTTGGGACAGCCCAAGAGACCCAGTACTTC. Full variable domain (outside the CDR3, taken from reference TRBV5-1 and TRBJ2-5): KAGVTQTPRYLIKTRGQQVTLSCSPISGHRSVSWYQQTPGQGLQFLFEYFSETQRNKGNFPGRFSGRQFSNSRSEMNVSTLELGDSALYLCASSLAFGTAQETQYFGPGTRLLVL.

The rearrangement uses TRBV6-6 and TRBJ1-6, with 12 bases matching TRBD1. CDR3 length: 16 amino acids. V shed 7 bases and J 11 bases; nucleotides not matched to a gene: 12. Germline CDR1 MNHNY, CDR2 SVGAGI (reference sequence). This chain's CDR3 is CASTAGQGAIIAPLHF. The CDR3 coding sequence is TGTGCCAGCACCGCGGGACAGGGGGCTATAATAGCACCCCTCCACTTT.

The CDR3 DNA reads TGTGCCAGCAGCTTAGCGCTTTCCCTAGCGGGGGTCAATGAGCAGTTCTTC. Its translation is CASSLALSLAGVNEQFF. The genes are TRBV7-8 and TRBJ2-1, with 10 bases matching TRBD2. V lost 0 bases, J lost 6 bases, and 8 bases stayed unmatched. Germline CDR1 SGHVS, CDR2 FQNEAQ. The CDR3 is 17 residues long.

The chain couples TRBV6-2 or TRBV6-3 to TRBJ2-7; no reliable D call. The CDR3 spans 17 residues. The germline V gene encodes CDR1 MNHEY and CDR2 SVGEGT. V lost 0 bases, J lost 6 bases, and 21 bases lay in between. The CDR3 sequence: CASSYSSRLGSRSEQYF. As DNA, the CDR3 is TGTGCCAGCAGTTACTCGAGCCGACTCGGATCGAGATCCGAGCAGTACTTC.

This chain links TRBV19 with TRBJ2-5, with 12 bases identical to TRBD1. Germline V CDR1 and CDR2: LNHDA, SQIVND (reference sequence). Trimming at V came to 5 bases and at J to 2 bases, leaving 6 bases not matched to a gene. The CDR3 extends over 16 amino acids. The DNA for the CDR3 is TGTGCCAGTAGTGGGACAGGGGGCAGGAGGCAAGAGACCCAGTACTTC. It codes for CASSGTGGRRQETQYF.

CDR3 amino acids: CASSFGIGGTEAFF. DNA for the CDR3: TGTGCCAGCAGCTTTGGCATAGGGGGAACTGAAGCTTTCTTT. The chain uses TRBV5-8 and TRBJ1-1; D might be TRBD1 (6 bases). This CDR3 is 14 amino acids long. With 2 bases removed from V and 5 bases from J, the gap between germline ends came to 13 bases. Germline V gene sequence: CDR1 SGHTS, CDR2 YDEGEE.

This clone was counted once. The chain recombines TRBV20-1 with TRBJ1-2; 10 nucleotides line up with TRBD1. This CDR3 region has 11 residues. Germline CDR1 is DFQATT and CDR2 is SNEGSKA (reference sequence). CDR3 in amino acids: CRDDRGHGYTF. CDR3 nucleotides: TGCAGGGATGACAGGGGGCATGGCTACACCTTC.

The gene calls are TRBV29-1 and TRBJ2-7; D perhaps matches TRBD2 (5 bases). This CDR3 spans 11 amino acids. The V and J ends lost 4 bases and 3 bases respectively, with 7 bases between them. In germline, CDR1 is SQVTM, CDR2 ANQGSEA. The CDR3, as DNA: TGCAGCGTTGTGAGGGACTACGAGCAGTACTTC. This encodes CSVVRDYEQYF.

About this clone itself: The same CDR3 can be traced to other DNA sequences in this sample. This chain connects TRBV7-3 to TRBJ1-1; 9 bases fit TRBD1. This CDR3 is built from 13 residues. The germline gives CDR1 SGHTA, CDR2 FQGTGA. Trimming at V came to 6 bases and at J to 3 bases, leaving 2 bases not matched to a gene. CDR3 protein: CASRRQGDTEAFF. The CDR3 nucleotides are TGTGCCAGCAGACGACAGGGGGACACTGAAGCTTTCTTT.

This chain uses TRBV7-2 with TRBJ2-3; possible D gene TRBD1, 5 bases. Germline CDR1 reads SGHTA; CDR2 reads FQGNSA. CDR3 size: 13 residues. The V gene lost 0 bases and the J gene lost 6 bases, with 7 bases spanning the gap. The CDR3 DNA follows: TGTGCCAGCAGCTTAGCGGGGCGGGATACGCAGTATTTT. This translates into CASSLAGRDTQYF.

This chain uses TRBV18 with TRBJ1-1; D gene uncertain. The CDR3 is 12 amino acids. Germline assignment: CDR1 KGHSH and CDR2 LQKENI. Trimming left V 3 bases short and J 7 bases short, with 9 bases between. The CDR3 DNA reads as TGTGCCAGCTCACCCGACACCCGTGAAGCTTTCTTT. Its translation: CASSPDTREAFF.

This chain connects TRBV18 to TRBJ1-1; TRBD1 agrees at 11 bases. Germline trimming cut 4 bases from V and 0 bases from J; bases unmatched to any gene: 1. This CDR3 contains 15 residues. Germline-derived CDR1 and CDR2 are KGHSH and LQKENI. The CDR3 DNA reads as TGTGCCAGCTCACGGACAGGGGGCTTGAACACTGAAGCTTTCTTT. Amino acid sequence: CASSRTGGLNTEAFF.

The V and J genes are TRBV23-1 and TRBJ2-1; D might be TRBD2 (5 bases). TRBV23-1 is known as an ORF, though its function is uncertain. V lost 0 bases and J lost 2, with 11 bases in between. CDR3 size: 16 residues. The DNA of the CDR3 is TGCGCCAGCAGTCAATCCCAGGACTGGGCCTACAATGAGCAGTTCTTC. Encoded protein: CASSQSQDWAYNEQFF.

V and J are TRBV6-5 and TRBJ1-2, with 7 positions matching TRBD1. The length of the CDR3 is 15 residues. V shed 7 bases, J shed 0 bases, and the junction held 8 bases outside the gene matches. From germline, CDR1 is MNHEY and CDR2 SVGAGI. The CDR3 bases are TGTGCCAGCATCCCAACAGGGGACACTAACTATGGCTACACCTTC. Translated, it gives CASIPTGDTNYGYTF.

The rearrangement uses TRBV24-1 and TRBJ2-3; D may be TRBD2 (6 bases). CDR1 KGHDR and CDR2 SFDVKD come from the germline V gene. Trimming left V 4 bases short and J 1 base short, with 11 bases between. The CDR3 extends over 15 amino acids. The CDR3 sequence is CATSESGLGTDTQYF. The CDR3, as DNA: TGTGCCACCAGTGAATCGGGACTGGGCACAGATACGCAGTATTTT.

The V and J genes are TRBV10-2 and TRBJ2-3; 8 nucleotides agree with TRBD2. CDR1 and CDR2 from the germline V gene are WSHSY and SAAADI. V lost 4 bases to trimming and J lost 8 bases; unmatched junction nucleotides: 8. The CDR3 is 14 residues long. The CDR3 coding sequence is TGCGCCAGCAGTGTTAGCGGGAACGTCGGTACGCAGTATTTT. Its translation: CASSVSGNVGTQYF.

The rearrangement uses TRBV5-1 and TRBJ2-2; the match to TRBD1 covers 9 bases. After removal of 6 bases from V and 6 bases from J, the junction contained 9 bases not matched to a gene. The CDR3 spans 15 residues. The germline CDR1 and CDR2 sequences are SGHRS and YFSETQ. The CDR3 coding sequence is TGCGCCAGCACCCCCTGGACAGGGGAGGCCGGGGAGCTGTTTTTT. Its translation: CASTPWTGEAGELFF. The variable domain in full, completed from reference TRBV5-1 and TRBJ2-2, reads KAGVTQTPRYLIKTRGQQVTLSCSPISGHRSVSWYQQTPGQGLQFLFEYFSETQRNKGNFPGRFSGRQFSNSRSEMNVSTLELGDSALYLCASTPWTGEAGELFFGEGSRLTVL.

The rearrangement links TRBV3-1 (or the pseudogene TRBV3-2) to TRBJ1-5; D is perhaps TRBD1 (5 bases). The CDR3 loop spans 13 amino acids. V dropped 4 bases and J dropped 6 bases, with 10 bases sitting between them. CDR1 is LGHDT and CDR2 is YNNKEL in the germline V gene (reference sequence). The CDR3 DNA follows: TGTGCCAGCAGCCGGGGGGGAGTTCAGCCCCAGCATTTT. It encodes CASSRGGVQPQHF.

This chain connects TRBV5-1 to TRBJ1-1; 7 bases align to TRBD1. With V trimmed by 3 bases and J by 6 bases, 17 bases remained unmatched. The CDR3 runs to 17 residues. Germline V lookup: CDR1 SGHRS, CDR2 YFSETQ. The DNA for the CDR3 is TGCGCCAGCAGCTCTAGGCCCTCCCGACAGGGAGGATCTGAAGCTTTCTTT. It codes for CASSSRPSRQGGSEAFF.

This sequence joins TRBV21-1 and TRBJ1-6; the D call in the table, TRBD1, was not verified against the DNA. TRBV21-1 is a pseudogene locus. CDR3 size: 15 residues. Here the CDR3 reads CASSTIKGDHSPLHF. Written as DNA, the CDR3 is TGTGCCAGCAGCACCATAAAAGGGGATCATTCACCCCTCCACTTT.

The chain employs TRBV19 and TRBJ2-3; 11 nucleotides line up with TRBD2. The germline V gene encodes CDR1 LNHDA and CDR2 SQIVND (reference sequence). CDR3 length: 16 amino acids. Trimming removed 4 bases from V and 1 base from J; junction bases left unmatched: 4. The chain's CDR3 is CASSRTTSGGTDTQYF. The DNA of the CDR3 is TGTGCCAGTAGTAGAACGACTAGCGGGGGCACAGATACGCAGTATTTT.

The chain is built from TRBV7-2 and TRBJ1-5; 9 bases match TRBD1. This CDR3 region has 14 residues. Germline-derived CDR1 and CDR2 are SGHTA and FQGNSA. Trimming at V came to 1 base and at J to 5 bases, leaving 0 bases not matched to a gene. The CDR3 nucleotides read TGTGCCAGCAGCTTAGGACAGGGGGATCAGCCCCAGCATTTT. Translated: CASSLGQGDQPQHF.

This chain uses TRBV19 with TRBJ2-5; D possibly corresponds to TRBD1 (6 bases). This CDR3 has 14 amino acids. Looked up from germline, CDR1 is LNHDA and CDR2 is SQIVND (reference sequence). The V and J ends lost 0 bases and 7 bases respectively, with 12 bases between them. DNA for the CDR3: TGTGCCAGTAGTATAGATCTCACAGGGAGGACCCAGTACTTC. This codes for CASSIDLTGRTQYF.

This clone was recorded a few times. V gene TRBV5-4 combines with J gene TRBJ2-5; D is perhaps TRBD2 (5 bases). This CDR3 is built from 12 residues. CDR1 and CDR2 from the germline V gene are SGHNT and YYREEE (reference sequence). V was trimmed by 5 bases and J by 4 bases, leaving 9 bases between them. The CDR3 bases are TGTGCCAGCAGGGACTGGGGAGAGACCCAGTACTTC. Translation gives CASRDWGETQYF.